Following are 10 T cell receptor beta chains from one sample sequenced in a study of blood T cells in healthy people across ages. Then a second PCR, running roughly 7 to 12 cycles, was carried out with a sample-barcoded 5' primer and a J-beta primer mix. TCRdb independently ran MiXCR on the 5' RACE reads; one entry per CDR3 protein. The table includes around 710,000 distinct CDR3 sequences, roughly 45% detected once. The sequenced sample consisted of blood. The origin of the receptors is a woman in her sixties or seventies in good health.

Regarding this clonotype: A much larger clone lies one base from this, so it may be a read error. The CDR3 sequence is CASTVNRAYEQYF. CDR3 coding DNA: TGTGCCAGCACCGTAAACAGGGCCTACGAGCAGTACTTC. V gene TRBV13 combines with J gene TRBJ2-5, with D possibly TRBD1 on 6 matching bases. The closer fit of TRBJ2-7 to the DNA end suggests the J call may be wrong. The length of the CDR3 is 13 residues. In germline, CDR1 is PRHDT, CDR2 FYEKMQ (reference sequence).

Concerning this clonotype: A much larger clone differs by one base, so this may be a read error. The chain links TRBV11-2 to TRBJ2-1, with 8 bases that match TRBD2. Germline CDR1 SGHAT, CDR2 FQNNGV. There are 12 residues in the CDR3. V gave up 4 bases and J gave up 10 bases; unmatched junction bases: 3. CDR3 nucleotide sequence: TGTGCCAGCAGCTACGGGACTAGAGAGCAGTTCTTC. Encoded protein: CASSYGTREQFF.

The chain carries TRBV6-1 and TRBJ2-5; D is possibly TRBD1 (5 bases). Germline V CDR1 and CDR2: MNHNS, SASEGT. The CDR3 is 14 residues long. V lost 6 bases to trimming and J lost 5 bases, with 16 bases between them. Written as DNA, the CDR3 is TGTGCCAGCAGCGATCGACAGCCTGCGGAGACCCAGTACTTC. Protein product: CASSDRQPAETQYF.

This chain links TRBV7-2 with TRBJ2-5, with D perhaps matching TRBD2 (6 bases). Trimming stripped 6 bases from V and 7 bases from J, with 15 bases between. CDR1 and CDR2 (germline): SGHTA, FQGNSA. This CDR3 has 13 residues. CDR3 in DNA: TGTGCCAGCAGAGGGACTCCCAGTGGGACCCAGTACTTC. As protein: CASRGTPSGTQYF.

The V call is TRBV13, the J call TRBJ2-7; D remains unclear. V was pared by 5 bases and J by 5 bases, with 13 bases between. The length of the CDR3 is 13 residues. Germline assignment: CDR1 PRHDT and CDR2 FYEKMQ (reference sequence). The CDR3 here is CASSVVGSDEQYF. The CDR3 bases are TGTGCCAGCAGCGTAGTAGGGTCGGACGAGCAGTACTTC.

The CDR3 DNA reads TGTGCCAGCAGCCCCCGGGACTCAGGCTTTCAGTACTTC. Translating it yields CASSPRDSGFQYF. V gene TRBV7-2 combines with J gene TRBJ2-4, with D perhaps TRBD2 (6 bases). Trimming took 5 bases from V and 11 from J, leaving 16 bases between them. Germline V gives CDR1 SGHTA, CDR2 FQGNSA. The CDR3 is made up of 13 amino acids.

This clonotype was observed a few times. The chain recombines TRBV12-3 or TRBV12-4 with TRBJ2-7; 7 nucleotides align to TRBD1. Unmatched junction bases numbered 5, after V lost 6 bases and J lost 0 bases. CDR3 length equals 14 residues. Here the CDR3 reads CASRTGTASYEQYF. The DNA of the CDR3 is TGTGCCAGCAGAACTGGGACAGCCTCCTACGAGCAGTACTTC.

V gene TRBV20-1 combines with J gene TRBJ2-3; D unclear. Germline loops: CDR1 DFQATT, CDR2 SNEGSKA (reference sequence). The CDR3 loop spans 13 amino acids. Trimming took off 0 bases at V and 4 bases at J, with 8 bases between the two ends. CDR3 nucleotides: TGCAGTGCTAGAGAGGGGTTCTCAGATACGCAGTATTTT. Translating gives CSAREGFSDTQYF.

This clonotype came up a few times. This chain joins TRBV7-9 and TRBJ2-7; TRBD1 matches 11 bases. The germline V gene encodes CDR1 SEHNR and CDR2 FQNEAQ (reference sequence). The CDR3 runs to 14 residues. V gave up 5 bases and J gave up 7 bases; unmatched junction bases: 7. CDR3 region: CASSLGTGGEEQYF. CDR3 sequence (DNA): TGTGCCAGCAGCCTCGGGACAGGGGGAGAAGAGCAGTACTTC.

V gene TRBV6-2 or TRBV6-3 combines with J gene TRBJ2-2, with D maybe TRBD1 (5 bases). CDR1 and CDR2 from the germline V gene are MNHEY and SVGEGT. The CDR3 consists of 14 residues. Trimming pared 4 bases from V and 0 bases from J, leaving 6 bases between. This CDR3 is CASSLQANTGELFF. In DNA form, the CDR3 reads TGTGCCAGCAGTTTACAGGCGAACACCGGGGAGCTGTTTTTT.